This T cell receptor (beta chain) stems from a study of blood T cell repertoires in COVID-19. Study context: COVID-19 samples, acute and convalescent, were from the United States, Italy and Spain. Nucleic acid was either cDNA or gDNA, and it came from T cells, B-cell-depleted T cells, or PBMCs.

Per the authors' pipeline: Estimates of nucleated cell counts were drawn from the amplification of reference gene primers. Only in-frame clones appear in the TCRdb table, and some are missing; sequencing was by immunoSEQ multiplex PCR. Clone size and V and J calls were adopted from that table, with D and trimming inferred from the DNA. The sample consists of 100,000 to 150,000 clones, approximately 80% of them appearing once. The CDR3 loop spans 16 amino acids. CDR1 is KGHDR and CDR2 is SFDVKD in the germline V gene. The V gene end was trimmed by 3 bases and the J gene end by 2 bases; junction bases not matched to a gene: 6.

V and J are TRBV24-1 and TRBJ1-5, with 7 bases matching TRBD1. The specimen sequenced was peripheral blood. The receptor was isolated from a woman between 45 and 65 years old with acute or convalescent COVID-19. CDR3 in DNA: TGTGCCACCAGTGATCACAGGGGCGCCCGCAATCAGCCCCAGCATTTT. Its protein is CATSDHRGARNQPQHF.